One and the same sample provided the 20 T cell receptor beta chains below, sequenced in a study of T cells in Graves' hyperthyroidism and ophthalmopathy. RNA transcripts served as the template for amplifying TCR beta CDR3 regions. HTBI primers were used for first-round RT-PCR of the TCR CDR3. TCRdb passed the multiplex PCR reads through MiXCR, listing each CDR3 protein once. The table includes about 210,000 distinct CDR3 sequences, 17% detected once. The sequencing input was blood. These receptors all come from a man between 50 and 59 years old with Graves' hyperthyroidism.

The DNA for the CDR3 is TGTGCCAGCAGTCCCAGACTAGCGCCGAACACCGGGGAGCTGTTTTTT. It encodes CASSPRLAPNTGELFF. The V and J genes are TRBV28 and TRBJ2-2; 8 bases are shared with TRBD2. The V gene end was trimmed by 5 bases and the J gene end by 0 bases; junction bases not matched to a gene: 5. The germline gives CDR1 MDHEN, CDR2 SYDVKM. The CDR3 spans 16 residues.

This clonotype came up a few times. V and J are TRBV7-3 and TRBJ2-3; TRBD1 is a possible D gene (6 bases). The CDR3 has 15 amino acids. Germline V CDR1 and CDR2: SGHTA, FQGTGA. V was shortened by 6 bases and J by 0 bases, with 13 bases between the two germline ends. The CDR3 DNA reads TGTGCCAGCAGTAGGACAGCCCATAGCACAGATACGCAGTATTTT. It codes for CASSRTAHSTDTQYF.

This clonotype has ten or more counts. The CDR3 here is CATSDRRTSGAYNEQFF. In DNA form, the CDR3 reads TGTGCCACCAGTGATCGCCGGACTAGCGGGGCGTACAATGAGCAGTTCTTC. The chain is built from TRBV24-1 and TRBJ2-1; 12 nucleotides line up with TRBD2. V gave up 3 bases and J gave up 4 bases; unmatched junction bases: 6. The CDR3 is 17 amino acids. Per germline, CDR1 KGHDR and CDR2 SFDVKD.

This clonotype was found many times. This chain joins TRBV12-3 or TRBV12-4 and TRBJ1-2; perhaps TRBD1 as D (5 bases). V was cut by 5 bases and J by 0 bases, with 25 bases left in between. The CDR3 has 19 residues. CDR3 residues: CASSPYSGIGRVANYGYTF. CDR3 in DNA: TGTGCCAGCAGTCCCTATTCAGGGATTGGTCGGGTAGCTAACTATGGCTACACCTTC.

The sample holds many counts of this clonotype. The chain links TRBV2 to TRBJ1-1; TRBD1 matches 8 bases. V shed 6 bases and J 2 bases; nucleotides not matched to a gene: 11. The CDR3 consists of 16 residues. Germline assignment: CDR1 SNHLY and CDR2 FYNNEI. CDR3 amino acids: CASRDTGGLGNTEAFF. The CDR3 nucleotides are TGTGCCAGCAGGGATACAGGGGGTCTAGGAAACACTGAAGCTTTCTTT.

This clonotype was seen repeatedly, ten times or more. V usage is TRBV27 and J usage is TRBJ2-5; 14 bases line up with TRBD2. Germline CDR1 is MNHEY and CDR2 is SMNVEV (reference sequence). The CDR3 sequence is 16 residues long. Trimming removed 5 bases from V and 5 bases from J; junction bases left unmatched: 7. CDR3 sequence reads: CASSPHGTSGSETQYF. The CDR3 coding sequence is TGTGCCAGCAGTCCCCACGGGACTAGCGGGAGTGAGACCCAGTACTTC.

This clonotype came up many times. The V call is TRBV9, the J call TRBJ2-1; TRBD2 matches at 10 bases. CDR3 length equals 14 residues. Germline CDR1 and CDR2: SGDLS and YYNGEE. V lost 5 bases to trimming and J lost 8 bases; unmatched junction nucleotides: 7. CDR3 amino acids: CASRAGGNLDEQFF. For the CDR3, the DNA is TGTGCCAGCAGAGCGGGAGGGAACTTGGATGAGCAGTTCTTC.

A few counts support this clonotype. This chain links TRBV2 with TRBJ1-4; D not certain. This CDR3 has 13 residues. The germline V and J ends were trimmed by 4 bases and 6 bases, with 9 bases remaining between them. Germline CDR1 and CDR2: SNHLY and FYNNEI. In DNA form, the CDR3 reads TGTGCCAGCAGTGGGAGGGTTTATGAAAAACTGTTTTTT. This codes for CASSGRVYEKLFF.

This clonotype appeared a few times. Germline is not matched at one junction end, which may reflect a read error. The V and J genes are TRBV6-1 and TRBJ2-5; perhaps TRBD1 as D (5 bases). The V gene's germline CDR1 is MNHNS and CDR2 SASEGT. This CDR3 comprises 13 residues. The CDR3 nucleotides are TGTGCCAGCAGTACAGGTTTCCAAGAGGCCCAGTACTTC. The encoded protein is CASSTGFQEAQYF.

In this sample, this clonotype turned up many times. The CDR3 DNA is TGTGCCAGCAGTTTAGGCGGAGTAGCGGGAGGGGTCGGGGAGCTGTTTTTT. It yields the protein CASSLGGVAGGVGELFF. This rearrangement joins TRBV12-3 or TRBV12-4 to TRBJ2-2; 11 bases match TRBD2. This CDR3 comprises 17 residues. With V trimmed by 1 base and J by 7 bases, 8 bases remained unmatched.

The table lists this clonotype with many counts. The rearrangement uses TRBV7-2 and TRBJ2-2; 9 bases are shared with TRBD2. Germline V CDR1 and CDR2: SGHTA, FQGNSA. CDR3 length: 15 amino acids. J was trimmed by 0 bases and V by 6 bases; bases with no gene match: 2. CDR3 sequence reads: CASSRLAANTGELFF. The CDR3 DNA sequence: TGTGCCAGCAGTCGACTAGCGGCGAACACCGGGGAGCTGTTTTTT. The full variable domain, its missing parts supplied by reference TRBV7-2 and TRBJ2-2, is GAGVSQSPSNKVTEKGKDVELRCDPISGHTALYWYRQSLGQGLEFLIYFQGNSAPDKSGLPSDRFSAERTGGSVSTLTIQRTQQEDSAVYLCASSRLAANTGELFFGEGSRLTVL.

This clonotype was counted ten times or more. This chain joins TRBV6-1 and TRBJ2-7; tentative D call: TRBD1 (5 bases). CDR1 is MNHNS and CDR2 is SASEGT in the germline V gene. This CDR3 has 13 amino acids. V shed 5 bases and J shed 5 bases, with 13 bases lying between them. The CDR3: CASSIRVGHEQYF. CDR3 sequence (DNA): TGTGCCAGCAGTATCAGGGTGGGGCACGAGCAGTACTTC.

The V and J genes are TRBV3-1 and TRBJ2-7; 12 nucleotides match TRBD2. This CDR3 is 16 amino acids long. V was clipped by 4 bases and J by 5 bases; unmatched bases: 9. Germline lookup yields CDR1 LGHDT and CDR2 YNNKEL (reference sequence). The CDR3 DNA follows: TGTGCCAGCAGCCTCAGGACTAGCGGGAACTACGACGAGCAGTACTTC. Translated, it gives CASSLRTSGNYDEQYF.

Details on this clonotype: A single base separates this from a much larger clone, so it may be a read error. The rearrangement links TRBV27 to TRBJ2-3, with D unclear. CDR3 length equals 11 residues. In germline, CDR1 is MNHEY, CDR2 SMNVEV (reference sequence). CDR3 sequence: CSSSFGDTQYF. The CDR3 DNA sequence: TGTTCCAGCAGTTTCGGAGATACGCAGTATTTT.

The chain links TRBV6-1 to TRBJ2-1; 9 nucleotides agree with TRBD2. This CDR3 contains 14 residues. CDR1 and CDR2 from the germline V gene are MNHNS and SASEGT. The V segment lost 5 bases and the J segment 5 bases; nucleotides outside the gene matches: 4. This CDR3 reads CASSSWTSDNEQFF. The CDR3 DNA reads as TGTGCCAGCAGTTCATGGACTAGCGACAATGAGCAGTTCTTC.

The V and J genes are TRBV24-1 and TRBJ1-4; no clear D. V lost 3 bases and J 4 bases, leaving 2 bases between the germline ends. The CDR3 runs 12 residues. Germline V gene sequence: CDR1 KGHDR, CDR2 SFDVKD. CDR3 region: CATSDNNEKLFF. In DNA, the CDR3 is TGTGCCACCAGTGATAATAATGAAAAACTGTTTTTT.

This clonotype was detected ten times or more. CDR3 nucleotide sequence: TGTGCCAGCAGTTTAGCCGTTCGCAATCAGCCCCAGCATTTT. Translating it yields CASSLAVRNQPQHF. The chain couples TRBV12-3 or TRBV12-4 to TRBJ1-5; no clear D. The CDR3 contains 14 residues. V was trimmed by 0 bases and J by 2 bases, leaving 5 bases between them.

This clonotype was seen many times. CDR3: CSARDRAGLVDTQYF. The CDR3 nucleotides read TGCAGTGCTAGAGATCGGGCGGGACTAGTCGATACGCAGTATTTT. The rearrangement joins TRBV20-1 to TRBJ2-3; TRBD2 matches at 8 bases. V dropped 0 bases and J dropped 6; count of bases not matched to a gene: 8. Germline assignment: CDR1 DFQATT and CDR2 SNEGSKA (reference sequence). This CDR3 comprises 15 residues.

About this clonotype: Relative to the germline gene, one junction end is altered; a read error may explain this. The CDR3 here is CASSLSHEQYF. CDR3 sequence (DNA): TGTGCCAGCAGTCTCTCCCACGAGCAGTACTTC. The chain combines TRBV12-3 or TRBV12-4 with TRBJ2-7; D remains unclear. There are 11 residues in the CDR3.

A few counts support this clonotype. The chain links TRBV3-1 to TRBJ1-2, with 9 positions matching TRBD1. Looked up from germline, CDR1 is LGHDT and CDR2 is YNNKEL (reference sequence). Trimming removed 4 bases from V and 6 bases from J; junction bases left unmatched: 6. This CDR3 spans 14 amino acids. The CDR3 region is CASSPPGQGDGYTF. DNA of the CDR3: TGTGCCAGCAGCCCACCGGGACAGGGAGATGGCTACACCTTC. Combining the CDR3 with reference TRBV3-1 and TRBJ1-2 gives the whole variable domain DTAVSQTPKYLVTQMGNDKSIKCEQNLGHDTMYWYKQDSKKFLKIMFSYNNKELIINETVPNRFSPKSPDKAHLNLHINSLELGDSAVYFCASSPPGQGDGYTFGSGTRLTVV.